The clone carrying this T cell receptor beta chain showed up just a few times. PCR was performed a second time for about 6 to 12 cycles using a sample-barcoded 5' primer and a J-beta primer mix. One entry per CDR3 protein results from TCRdb running MiXCR on the 5' RACE reads. The sample has hundreds of thousands of distinct CDR3 sequences, roughly 41% seen once; the top ten hold 25% to 30%. This entry comes from a study of blood T cells in healthy people across ages. Germline CDR1 reads SGHTA; CDR2 reads FQGNSA. J was trimmed by 2 bases and V by 0 bases; bases with no gene match: 2. The CDR3 has 15 amino acids.

V gene TRBV7-2 combines with J gene TRBJ2-3; 7 positions agree with TRBD2. The sample comprised blood. This TCR was sampled from an elderly man in good health. The CDR3 sequence: CASSLAGGITDTQYF. CDR3 sequence (DNA): TGTGCCAGCAGCTTAGCGGGAGGGATCACAGATACGCAGTATTTT.